Sequencing of this TCR beta chain was carried out in a study of glioma-infiltrating T cells. Overall study findings and caveats: Above-expected tissue-blood divergence occurred in all gliomas, most in low-grade ones.

CDR1 and CDR2 from the germline V gene are ENHRY and SYGVKD. Trimming took 4 bases from V and 6 from J, leaving 19 bases between them. The CDR3 covers 15 residues. This clonotype was counted at least ten times. Its antigen remains unidentified. TCR alpha and beta CDR3 regions were amplified from RNA using iRepertoire nested multiplex PCR. In TCRdb, the multiplex PCR reads were re-called with MiXCR into one record per CDR3 protein. The table records about 210,000 distinct CDR3 sequences, about 32% of them present only once. This chain joins TRBV10-3 and TRBJ2-7; D is unclear. This receptor was obtained from a human donor with low-grade glioma or glioblastoma, undergoing nonglioma brain surgery, or in good health (not recorded which). Sequenced sample: glioma tissue, nonneoplastic brain tissue, or PBMCs (not recorded which). The CDR3 sequence is CAISGSTPGISEQYF. The CDR3 coding sequence is TGTGCCATCAGTGGCTCGACCCCTGGGATCTCCGAGCAGTACTTC.